The rows below give T cell receptor beta chains drawn from one sample of a study of cytomegalovirus exposure and HLA in healthy donors. Sequencing used immunoSEQ multiplex PCR; TCRdb keeps in-frame clones, though not all of them. The sample has some 130,000 clones; more than 65% are singletons. Sequencing used PBMCs. These receptor sequences come from a man between 50 and 59 years old in good health and CMV-seronegative. The CDR3 runs from the conserved cysteine through the conserved F or W. The order of the fields is clone size, J gene, D gene, V gene, CDR3 protein, CDR3 DNA. The D gene is left open where the match is weak. For some rows the clone size is stated as once, few or many, or as a class when expanded; others skip it.

- TRBJ1-1 - TRBV29-1 CSVLHRDEAFF TGCAGCGTCCTCCATCGAGATGAAGCTTTCTTT
- TRBJ2-3 TRBD2 TRBV13 CASSLGGLAGTDTQYF TGTGCCAGCAGCTTAGGGGGACTAGCGGGGACAGATACGCAGTATTTT
- TRBJ2-5 TRBD1 TRBV6-6 CASSWDRQETQYF TGTGCCAGCAGCTGGGACAGACAAGAGACCCAGTACTTC
- TRBJ2-3 TRBD1 TRBV5-1 CASSPGTGGTDTQYF TGCGCCAGCAGCCCCGGGACAGGGGGCACAGATACGCAGTATTTT
- TRBJ2-3 TRBD2 TRBV10-2 CASSTSGRTDTQYF TGCGCCTCATCGACTAGCGGGAGGACAGATACGCAGTATTTT
- TRBJ2-5 TRBD2 TRBV7-2 CASSSLAGGETQYF TGTGCCAGCAGCTCACTAGCGGGGGGGGAGACCCAGTACTTC
- TRBJ1-2 TRBD1 TRBV5-1 CASSWDRASYGYTF TGCGCCAGCAGCTGGGACAGAGCGAGCTATGGCTACACCTTC
once TRBJ2-7 - TRBV2 CANRAEGLYF TGTGCCAACCGGGCGGAGGGGTTGTACTTC
- TRBJ2-3 TRBD2 TRBV5-1 CASSSGTSDSTDTQYF TGCGCCAGCAGCTCGGGGACTAGCGATAGCACAGATACGCAGTATTTT
- TRBJ2-7 - TRBV15 CATSNGRDSRSYEQYF TGTGCCACCAGCAATGGCCGGGACTCACGCTCCTACGAGCAGTACTTC
- TRBJ1-5 TRBD1 TRBV15 CAASRGTGLNQPQHF TGTGCCGCCAGCAGGGGGACAGGGCTCAATCAGCCCCAGCATTTT
- TRBJ2-5 TRBD1 TRBV12-5 CASRTGGGQETQYF TGTGCTAGCAGGACAGGGGGCGGGCAAGAGACCCAGTACTTC
once TRBJ2-3 - TRBV4-1 CASSHLRTSTDTQYF TGCGCCAGCAGCCACTTAAGGACTAGCACAGATACGCAGTATTTT
- TRBJ2-3 - TRBV15 CATSRNPQGSTDTQYF TGTGCCACCAGCAGGAACCCCCAGGGCAGCACAGATACGCAGTATTTT
- TRBJ2-3 TRBD2 TRBV9 CASSVGASGGRSTDTQYF TGTGCCAGCAGCGTAGGGGCTAGCGGGGGCCGGAGCACAGATACGCAGTATTTT
- TRBJ1-2 - TRBV30 CASPLNFNYGYTF TGTGCCTCCCCGTTGAACTTTAACTATGGCTACACCTTC
- TRBJ2-3 TRBD2 TRBV4-2 CASSQDTPTSGRQFTDTQYF TGTGCCAGCAGCCAAGATACGCCGACTAGCGGGCGCCAATTCACAGATACGCAGTATTTT
once TRBJ1-5 - TRBV6-5 CASSQKGNSNQPQHF TGTGCCAGCAGCCAGAAGGGGAATAGCAATCAGCCCCAGCATTTT
- TRBJ2-3 TRBD2 TRBV30 CAWRGLAGGSSTDTQYF TGTGCCTGGAGGGGGCTAGCGGGGGGTTCTAGCACAGATACGCAGTATTTT
- TRBJ2-7 - TRBV10-2 CASMNTGTPSYEQYF TGCGCCAGCATGAATACCGGGACTCCCTCCTACGAGCAGTACTTC
- TRBJ2-3 - TRBV5-1 CASRETDTQYF TGCGCCAGCAGGGAGACAGATACGCAGTATTTT
- TRBJ1-1 TRBD1 TRBV5-1 CASSLEGRGTEAFF TGCGCCAGCAGCTTGGAGGGCAGGGGGACTGAAGCTTTCTTT
- TRBJ2-2 TRBD1 TRBV6-5 CASRTGQGVTGELFF TGTGCCAGCAGAACGGGACAGGGTGTTACCGGGGAGCTGTTTTTT
- TRBJ1-6 - TRBV30 CAWTTPPGPNSPLHF TGTGCCTGGACTACCCCGCCAGGGCCCAATTCACCCCTCCACTTT
- TRBJ2-3 - TRBV30 CAWSVVAANTDTQYF TGTGCCTGGAGTGTAGTCGCCGCGAACACAGATACGCAGTATTTT
few TRBJ1-3 TRBD1 TRBV5-5 CASGQGAGGNTIYF TGTGCCAGCGGACAGGGGGCAGGGGGAAACACCATATATTTT
- TRBJ1-2 TRBD1 TRBV27 CASSLGQGGIYGYTF TGTGCCAGCAGTTTGGGACAGGGGGGTATCTATGGCTACACCTTC
- TRBJ2-3 TRBD2 TRBV19 CASSITSGITDTQYF TGTGCCAGTAGTATAACTAGCGGAATCACAGATACGCAGTATTTT
- TRBJ1-6 - TRBV4-2 CASSQDRAGNSPLHF TGTGCCAGCAGCCAAGATCGGGCAGGGAATTCACCCCTCCACTTT
few TRBJ2-7 TRBD1 TRBV2 CASSRDRSSATYEQYF TGTGCCAGCAGCCGGGACAGATCTTCTGCCACCTACGAGCAGTACTTC
- TRBJ1-5 - TRBV19 CASSPDRVGGQPQHF TGTGCCAGTAGTCCCGATCGGGTGGGAGGACAGCCCCAGCATTTT
- TRBJ1-4 - TRBV5-6 CASSFYKGSGNEKLFF TGTGCCAGCAGCTTTTATAAAGGGTCAGGGAATGAAAAACTGTTTTTT
- TRBJ1-4 - TRBV11-2 CASSSPLGRQEKLFF TGTGCCAGCAGCTCCCCTTTGGGGCGTCAGGAAAAACTGTTTTTT
- TRBJ1-6 TRBD1 TRBV7-9 CASSSSTGEESPLHF TGTGCCAGCAGCTCTTCGACAGGGGAAGAGTCACCCCTCCACTTT
- TRBJ1-4 TRBD1 TRBV6-5 CASSTGTGLRGLFF TGTGCCAGCAGTACCGGGACAGGGCTTCGTGGACTGTTTTTT
- TRBJ1-1 TRBD1 TRBV5-1 CASSGQGNTEAFF TGCGCCAGCTCAGGACAGGGGAACACTGAAGCTTTCTTT
- TRBJ1-2 - TRBV5-1 CASSLGRGSELHGYTF TGCGCCAGCAGCTTGGGAAGGGGATCTGAGCTTCATGGCTACACCTTC
- TRBJ2-1 TRBD2 TRBV7-8 CASSLIGLAGGTYEQFF TGTGCCAGCAGCTTAATTGGACTAGCGGGGGGGACCTATGAGCAGTTCTTC
- TRBJ2-3 TRBD2 TRBV29-1 CSVESSGGPDTQYF TGCAGCGTTGAAAGTAGCGGGGGACCAGATACGCAGTATTTT
- TRBJ1-6 TRBD1 TRBV5-5 CASTPGGSYNSPLHF TGTGCCAGCACCCCAGGGGGGTCCTATAATTCACCCCTCCACTTT
- TRBJ2-7 - TRBV5-1 CASSLNYNLYEQYF TGCGCCAGCAGCTTGAACTATAATCTCTACGAGCAGTACTTC
- TRBJ2-3 - TRBV18 CASSPRPSTDTQYF TGTGCCAGCTCACCACGTCCTAGCACAGATACGCAGTATTTT
- TRBJ1-2 TRBD1 TRBV6-5 CASRKEPGQGYGYTF TGTGCCAGCAGAAAAGAACCGGGACAGGGCTATGGCTACACCTTC
few TRBJ1-5 TRBD1 TRBV4-2 CASSLYDSRSGTGGQPQHF TGTGCCAGCAGCCTCTACGACAGCCGCTCCGGGACAGGGGGGCAGCCCCAGCATTTT
- TRBJ1-5 - TRBV9 CASSVGGHSNQPQHF TGTGCCAGCAGCGTAGGCGGACATAGCAATCAGCCCCAGCATTTT
once TRBJ1-2 - TRBV4-1 CASSPGRGGYTF TGCGCCAGCAGCCCCGGTAGGGGAGGCTACACCTTC
- TRBJ2-7 TRBD1 TRBV10-3 CAISDPMVGTGSYEQYF TGTGCCATCAGTGACCCGATGGTAGGGACAGGGTCCTACGAGCAGTACTTC
- TRBJ2-3 - TRBV4-2 CASSQDGGTSTDTQYF TGTGCCAGCAGCCAAGATGGTGGGACTAGCACAGATACGCAGTATTTT